A selection of T cell receptor beta chains follows, all from one sample in a study of blood T cell repertoires in COVID-19. Assay: immunoSEQ multiplex PCR; the TCRdb copy retains only in-frame clones and omits some. Of about 190,000 clones in the sample, about four fifths are singletons; the top ten hold roughly 3.2%. The material sequenced was PBMCs or T cells enriched from blood (not recorded which). Every receptor here comes from a woman aged 25 to 39 who had recovered from COVID-19. Each CDR3 is given with its conserved first and last residue. A D gene is named only where the DNA matches it firmly. Size is stated for part of the rows, as once, few or many counts, or as a class when the clone is expanded.

size,D,J,V,DNA,CDR3
.,.,TRBJ1-2,TRBV10-1,TGCGCCAGCAGTGAGCCAACAGAGCGGTATGGCTACACCTTC,CASSEPTERYGYTF
.,TRBD1,TRBJ2-3,TRBV9,TGTGCCAGCAGCGAAGGGACAGAGACAGATACGCAGTATTTT,CASSEGTETDTQYF
once,.,TRBJ2-5,TRBV28,TGTGCCAGCAGTTTAGGTCAGATGTACCAAGAGACCCAGTACTTC,CASSLGQMYQETQYF
once,.,TRBJ2-2,TRBV9,TGTGCCAGCAGCGTGGGTGGACAAAACACCGGGGAGCTGTTTTTT,CASSVGGQNTGELFF
.,TRBD2,TRBJ2-1,TRBV6-4,TGTGCCAGCAGTGTTAGCGGGGGGGCCAATGAGCAGTTCTTC,CASSVSGGANEQFF
.,TRBD1,TRBJ1-2,TRBV24-1,TGTGCCACCAGTGATGGGACAGCCCCAATTGACTATGGCTACACCTTC,CATSDGTAPIDYGYTF
once,TRBD2,TRBJ2-7,TRBV27,TGTGCCAGCAGTTTATCGGCGGGAGGTCCCTACGAGCAGTACTTC,CASSLSAGGPYEQYF
.,TRBD1,TRBJ2-1,TRBV18,TGTGCCAGCTCACCACCGTCCGGACAGGGGTTCAATGAGCAGTTCTTC,CASSPPSGQGFNEQFF
.,TRBD1,TRBJ2-5,TRBV28,TGTGCCAGCAGTTTTGGGGACAGGGGCCATCAAGAGACCCAGTACTTC,CASSFGDRGHQETQYF
.,.,TRBJ2-3,TRBV11-2,TGTGCCAGCAGCGGGGGGGCCTTAGATACGCAGTATTTT,CASSGGALDTQYF
.,.,TRBJ1-6,TRBV14,TGTGCCAGCAGCCAAGTGCGTCACCGCTATTCACCCCTCCACTTT,CASSQVRHRYSPLHF
.,TRBD2,TRBJ2-7,TRBV6-5,TGTGCCAGCAGGACCCTAGCGGGAAAAGACGAGCAGTACTTC,CASRTLAGKDEQYF
.,TRBD2,TRBJ2-7,TRBV10-3,TGTGCCATCAGTATCGGACTAGCGGGCTACGAGCAGTACTTC,CAISIGLAGYEQYF
.,TRBD1,TRBJ1-4,TRBV5-1,TGCGCCAGCAGCTTGGCGGGACAGGGTGAGAAACTGTTTTTT,CASSLAGQGEKLFF
.,TRBD2,TRBJ2-1,TRBV5-1,TGCGCCAGCAGCCCGGGACTAGCGGGGTCACGGAATGAGCAGTTCTTC,CASSPGLAGSRNEQFF
.,.,TRBJ1-1,TRBV2,TGTGCCAGCAGACAGGTCACTGAAGCTTTCTTT,CASRQVTEAFF
.,TRBD2,TRBJ2-7,TRBV10-3,TGTGCCATTAGCGGGGAGGGAGACTCCTACGAGCAGTACTTC,CAISGEGDSYEQYF
.,.,TRBJ1-4,TRBV10-2,TGCGCCAGCAGTGAGTCAGACAGGAGTAATGAAAAACTGTTTTTT,CASSESDRSNEKLFF
.,.,TRBJ1-2,TRBV28,TGTGCCAGCAGTTTAGCGGGTACCGTTAGTGGCTACACCTTC,CASSLAGTVSGYTF
.,TRBD1,TRBJ2-1,TRBV9,TGTGCCAGCAGCCAGGACAGGGTGGTCAATGAGCAGTTCTTC,CASSQDRVVNEQFF
.,.,TRBJ1-4,TRBV9,TGTGCCAGCAGCGTAGGCCCGGATGGCGGCGAACTGTTTTTT,CASSVGPDGGELFF
.,.,TRBJ2-1,TRBV3-1/TRBV3-2,TGTGCCAGCAGCCAGGTCACAGTGACCCACAATGAGCAGTTCTTC,CASSQVTVTHNEQFF
.,.,TRBJ1-1,TRBV5-1,TGCGCCAGCAGCTCTCACCCCACAGGGAGGGAAACTGAAGCTTTCTTT,CASSSHPTGRETEAFF
.,TRBD2,TRBJ2-1,TRBV5-1,TGCGCCAGCAGCTTGGTTAGCGGGGGGCCCGATGAGCAGTTCTTC,CASSLVSGGPDEQFF
.,TRBD2,TRBJ2-1,TRBV18,TGTGCCAGCTCACCACCGACTAGCGGGAGGCGGGTTGCGCAGTTCTTC,CASSPPTSGRRVAQFF
.,TRBD1,TRBJ1-1,TRBV19,TGTGCCAGTAGTATAGAGACAGGGGTGAACACTGAAGCTTTCTTT,CASSIETGVNTEAFF
.,TRBD2,TRBJ2-3,TRBV12-5,TGTGCTAGTGCCTTGAGGCCCTCAAGCGGGGGGCCCACAGATACGCAGTATTTT,CASALRPSSGGPTDTQYF
.,.,TRBJ2-1,TRBV4-1,TGCGCCAGCAGCCAACTTTTCCGGCGGTTAGACTACAATGAGCAGTTCTTC,CASSQLFRRLDYNEQFF
.,.,TRBJ1-2,TRBV6-2/TRBV6-3,TGTGCCAGCAGTTACTTACAGGGATCCTATGGCTACACCTTC,CASSYLQGSYGYTF
.,.,TRBJ2-5,TRBV12-1,TGTGCCAGCAGCCCCAGACAGGGTCGAGAGACCCAGTACTTC,CASSPRQGRETQYF
.,TRBD1,TRBJ1-5,TRBV19,TGTGCCAGTAGGGTTCGAGGGGGCAGCAATCAGCCCCAGCATTTT,CASRVRGGSNQPQHF
few,.,TRBJ2-5,TRBV10-3,TGTGCCATCAGTGAGTCAGGCCAGGGAAAAGAGACCCAGTACTTC,CAISESGQGKETQYF
.,TRBD1,TRBJ2-2,TRBV7-6,TGTGCCAGCAGCCGAATCGGGACAGGGGGGTTTGCCGGGGAGCTGTTTTTT,CASSRIGTGGFAGELFF
.,.,TRBJ1-2,TRBV9,TGTGCCAGCAGCGTATACAGGGAGAATGGCTACACCTTC,CASSVYRENGYTF
.,TRBD2,TRBJ2-1,TRBV7-3,TGTGCCAGCAGCTCCGGACTAGCCGTGGATGAGCAGTTCTTC,CASSSGLAVDEQFF
.,TRBD2,TRBJ2-1,TRBV11-3,TGTGCCAGCAGCACGCTTAGCGGGGGGTACAATGAGCAGTTCTTC,CASSTLSGGYNEQFF
.,TRBD2,TRBJ2-4,TRBV18,TGTGCCAGCTCACCTCCCCGGAGGGAGGGGGCCAAAAACATTCAGTACTTC,CASSPPRREGAKNIQYF
.,.,TRBJ1-5,TRBV2,TGTGCCAGCAGTGAGGGGGCTGATGGCAATCAGCCCCAGCATTTT,CASSEGADGNQPQHF
.,.,TRBJ2-5,TRBV6-5,TGTGCCAGCAGGCGACGACTAGTTCCGCAAGAGACCCAGTACTTC,CASRRRLVPQETQYF
.,TRBD1,TRBJ2-3,TRBV2,TGTGCCAGCACTGAAGACAGGGTTTCGACGGATACGCAGTATTTT,CASTEDRVSTDTQYF
.,TRBD1,TRBJ1-1,TRBV7-9,TGTGCCAGCAGCGCTCCAGGGGGTGAACATATTTCGAACACTGAAGCTTTCTTT,CASSAPGGEHISNTEAFF
few,.,TRBJ1-6,TRBV27,TGTGCCAGCAGTCCAAACAGGGACCATTCACCCCTCCACTTT,CASSPNRDHSPLHF
few,.,TRBJ1-5,TRBV6-1,TGTGCCAGCAGTGAACTGGGGGCCGCTAGACAGCCCCAGCATTTT,CASSELGAARQPQHF
.,.,TRBJ1-1,TRBV5-1,TGCGCCAGCAGCTTGTCAAAAGGGGCCACTGAAGCTTTCTTT,CASSLSKGATEAFF
.,TRBD1,TRBJ2-1,TRBV19,TGTGCCAGTAGTATAGGTTGGGACAGCCCCTACAATGAGCAGTTCTTC,CASSIGWDSPYNEQFF
.,TRBD2,TRBJ2-1,TRBV19,TGTGCCAGTAGTATGGGTCAACTAGCGGGGGAGGGCAATGAGCAGTTCTTC,CASSMGQLAGEGNEQFF
.,.,TRBJ2-7,TRBV14,TGTGCCAGCAGCCAAGTAGGCGGCAGCGAGCAGTACTTC,CASSQVGGSEQYF
.,.,TRBJ1-2,TRBV3-1/TRBV3-2,TGTGCCAGCAGCCCACATCCTCGACAGTTTGGATTCTATGGCTACACCTTC,CASSPHPRQFGFYGYTF
.,.,TRBJ2-3,TRBV7-2,TGTGCCAGCAGCTTAGACGGGAGTACGGATACGCAGTATTTT,CASSLDGSTDTQYF
.,.,TRBJ1-1,TRBV7-6,TGTGCCAGCAGCTTCCAAGCGAACACTGAAGCTTTCTTT,CASSFQANTEAFF
.,TRBD2,TRBJ2-1,TRBV7-9,TGTGCCAGCAGCTATTCCGGGACTAGCGGGATTGCACAGTTCTTC,CASSYSGTSGIAQFF
.,TRBD1,TRBJ1-6,TRBV18,TGTGCCAGCTCACCACAACGGGACAGTGTCTTCAATACACCCCTCCACTTT,CASSPQRDSVFNTPLHF